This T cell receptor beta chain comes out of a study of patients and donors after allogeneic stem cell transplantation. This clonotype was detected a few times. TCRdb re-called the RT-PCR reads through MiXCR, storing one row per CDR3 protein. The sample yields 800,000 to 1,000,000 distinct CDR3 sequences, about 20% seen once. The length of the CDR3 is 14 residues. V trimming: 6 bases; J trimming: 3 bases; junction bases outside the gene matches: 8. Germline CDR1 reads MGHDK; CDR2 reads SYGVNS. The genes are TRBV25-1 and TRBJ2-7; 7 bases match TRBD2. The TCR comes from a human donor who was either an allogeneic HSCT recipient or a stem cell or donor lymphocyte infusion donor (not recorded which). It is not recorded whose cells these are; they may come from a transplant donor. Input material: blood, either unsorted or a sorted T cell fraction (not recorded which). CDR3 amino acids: CASRSAGVIYEQYF. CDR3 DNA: TGTGCCAGCAGATCGGCGGGAGTTATCTACGAGCAGTACTTC.